The 22 T cell receptor beta chains listed next were all sequenced from one sample in a study of T cell repertoires in cytomegalovirus infection. MiXCR was run by TCRdb on the reads, yielding one entry per CDR3 protein. The sample consists of some 700,000 distinct CDR3 sequences, about 40% of them appearing once. Specimen: PBMCs. The receptors were gathered from a human donor in good health (CMV status not recorded). Some clones in this sample may be carry-over from other donors' samples.

This clonotype came up a few times. The rearrangement joins TRBV7-2 to TRBJ1-4; the match to TRBD1 covers 7 bases. Losses at the gene ends were 7 bases for V and 4 bases for J; bases not matched to a gene: 3. The CDR3 is 13 amino acids. Germline CDR1 and CDR2: SGHTA and FQGNSA. CDR3 protein: CASNRGLNEKLFF. In DNA, the CDR3 is TGTGCCAGCAACAGGGGCCTTAATGAAAAACTGTTTTTT.

This clonotype was observed a handful of times. The chain links TRBV4-2 to TRBJ2-7; D gene ambiguous. Germline V gives CDR1 LGHNA, CDR2 YNFKEQ. The CDR3 spans 14 residues. V gave up 0 bases and J gave up 1 base, with 7 bases separating them. The CDR3 loop reads CASSQDMGSYEQYF. CDR3 bases: TGTGCCAGCAGCCAAGATATGGGGTCCTACGAGCAGTACTTC.

This sequence joins TRBV18 and TRBJ1-1; TRBD1 is a possible D gene (5 bases). The germline V and J ends were trimmed by 6 bases and 4 bases, with 18 bases remaining between them. The CDR3 consists of 15 residues. The germline gives CDR1 KGHSH, CDR2 LQKENI. CDR3 region: CASSPYGGGATEAFF. Here the CDR3 DNA reads TGTGCCAGCTCGCCCTATGGTGGGGGAGCCACTGAAGCTTTCTTT.

The chain links TRBV5-1 to TRBJ1-1, with unresolved D. CDR1 is SGHRS and CDR2 is YFSETQ in the germline V gene. The CDR3 sequence is 15 residues long. V lost 0 bases and J 1 base, leaving 10 bases between the germline ends. The CDR3 region has the DNA TGCGCCAGCAGCTTGGGGGCATTGGCGAACACTGAAGCTTTCTTT. Its translation: CASSLGALANTEAFF.

The J gene is TRBJ2-2, the V gene TRBV19; maybe TRBD1 (5 bases). Looked up from germline, CDR1 is LNHDA and CDR2 is SQIVND (reference sequence). The CDR3 totals 12 residues. The V gene lost 8 bases and the J gene lost 6 bases, with 10 bases spanning the gap. The CDR3 nucleotides are TGTGCCAGTTCAGGGTTCCCCGGGGAGCTGTTTTTT. Its protein product is CASSGFPGELFF.

The chain is built from TRBV25-1 and TRBJ1-2; D perhaps matches TRBD1 (5 bases). The CDR3 length is 14 residues. Germline assignment: CDR1 MGHDK and CDR2 SYGVNS. Trimming stripped 3 bases from V and 5 bases from J, with 13 bases between. This chain's CDR3 is CASSETRTSYGYTF. The CDR3 DNA reads TGTGCCAGCAGTGAGACCCGGACAAGTTATGGCTACACCTTC.

This clonotype was found once. Sequence at one end of the junction differs from germline and may be a read error. The chain uses TRBV7-8 and TRBJ2-7; no clear D. The CDR3 extends over 17 amino acids. Germline CDR1 SGHVS, CDR2 FQNEAQ. The CDR3 DNA sequence: TGTGCCAGAAGCTTAGCTTCCGTTCTTGGTTACAAATACGAGCAGTACTTC. Amino acids: CARSLASVLGYKYEQYF.

As to this clonotype: Its ends do not fully match the called genes, so a read error is possible. The rearrangement joins TRBV28 to TRBJ1-6, with D unresolved. CDR1 is MDHEN and CDR2 is SYDVKM in the germline V gene. The CDR3 is made up of 14 amino acids. CDR3 region: CASSSMGYNSPLRF. CDR3 coding DNA: TGTGCCAGCAGTTCTATGGGGTATAATTCACCCCTCCGCTTT.

This clonotype was seen more than once but under ten times. The chain links TRBV4-1 to TRBJ1-5; weak D call: TRBD1 (6 bases). The CDR3 totals 16 residues. The V end was cut by 0 bases, the J end by 5 bases, with 14 bases between. Germline CDR1 and CDR2: MGHRA and YSYEKL. CDR3 coding DNA: TGCGCCAGCAGCCAAGATTGGCCAGGGGCCGATCAGCCCCAGCATTTT. This gives the protein CASSQDWPGADQPQHF.

This clonotype was observed once. V gene TRBV19 combines with J gene TRBJ1-5; D might be TRBD1 (5 bases). The germline V gene encodes CDR1 LNHDA and CDR2 SQIVND (reference sequence). The V gene lost 10 bases and the J gene lost 1 base, with 17 bases spanning the gap. The CDR3 has 15 amino acids. The CDR3 DNA follows: TGTGCCACCAAGGGGCCAGGGCCGAGCAATCAGCCCCAGCATTTT. As protein: CATKGPGPSNQPQHF. Together with reference TRBV19 and TRBJ1-5, the CDR3 gives the full variable domain: DGGITQSPKYLFRKEGQNVTLSCEQNLNHDAMYWYRQDPGQGLRLIYYSQIVNDFQKGDIAEGYSVSREKKESFPLTVTSAQKNPTAFYLCATKGPGPSNQPQHFGDGTRLSIL.

This sequence joins TRBV27 and TRBJ2-1, with D possibly TRBD2 on 6 matching bases. Germline assignment: CDR1 MNHEY and CDR2 SMNVEV (reference sequence). The CDR3 length is 15 residues. Trimming removed 6 bases from V and 2 bases from J, with 14 bases in between. This CDR3 is CASSNGRGAYNEQFF. As DNA, the CDR3 is TGTGCCAGCAGCAATGGGCGGGGAGCCTACAATGAGCAGTTCTTC.

This rearrangement joins TRBV6-8 to TRBJ2-1; D perhaps matches TRBD1 (6 bases). Germline assignment: CDR1 MNHGY and CDR2 SAAAGT. The V end was cut by 2 bases, the J end by 8 bases, with 13 bases between. This CDR3 comprises 14 residues. The CDR3 DNA follows: TGTGCCAGCAGTTACGTCAGGGGCGGGTATGAGCAGTTCTTC. It is translated as CASSYVRGGYEQFF.

The rearrangement links TRBV20-1 to TRBJ2-6; D is possibly TRBD2 (5 bases). There are 16 residues in the CDR3. Per the germline V gene, CDR1 is DFQATT and CDR2 is SNEGSKA (reference sequence). The V gene lost 1 base and the J gene lost 0 bases, with 10 bases spanning the gap. The CDR3 spells CSARARGSSGANVLTF. The CDR3 nucleotides are TGCAGTGCTAGAGCCAGAGGGAGCTCTGGGGCCAACGTCCTGACTTTC.

V and J are TRBV10-3 and TRBJ2-7; no definite D call. Trimming cost V 6 bases and J 2 bases, with 5 bases left between them. Germline V gene lookup returns CDR1 ENHRY and CDR2 SYGVKD. The CDR3 has 11 amino acids. Written as DNA, the CDR3 is TGTGCCATCAGCCCTGCCTACGAGCAGTACTTC. As protein: CAISPAYEQYF.

The chain recombines TRBV19 with TRBJ1-2, with D unclear. This CDR3 region has 8 residues. Trimming pared 8 bases from V and 7 bases from J, leaving 2 bases between. Per the germline V gene, CDR1 is LNHDA and CDR2 is SQIVND (reference sequence). CDR3 residues: CASGGYTF. CDR3 nucleotides: TGTGCCAGTGGTGGCTACACCTTC. Drawing the rest from reference TRBV19 and TRBJ1-2, the complete variable domain is DGGITQSPKYLFRKEGQNVTLSCEQNLNHDAMYWYRQDPGQGLRLIYYSQIVNDFQKGDIAEGYSVSREKKESFPLTVTSAQKNPTAFYLCASGGYTFGSGTRLTVV.

This chain connects TRBV5-1 to TRBJ1-1; 8 bases match TRBD1. The CDR3 runs 16 residues. V lost 0 bases to trimming and J lost 2 bases; unmatched junction nucleotides: 6. Germline CDR1 is SGHRS and CDR2 is YFSETQ. In DNA form, the CDR3 reads TGCGCCAGCAGCTTGGGGACGACAGGGGCTAACACTGAAGCTTTCTTT. Amino acid sequence: CASSLGTTGANTEAFF.

V usage is TRBV7-8 and J usage is TRBJ1-5; unclear D gene. In germline, CDR1 is SGHVS, CDR2 FQNEAQ. The length of the CDR3 is 17 residues. V was pared by 1 base and J by 6 bases, with 19 bases between. The CDR3 nucleotides read TGTGCCAGCAGCTTAGTTCCCGTGGGAGGTGTTGGTCAGCCCCAGCATTTT. It is translated as CASSLVPVGGVGQPQHF.

This clonotype turned up a few times. The V call is TRBV28, the J call TRBJ2-7; D not certain. The CDR3 contains 16 residues. V was trimmed by 6 bases and J by 0 bases, leaving 18 bases between them. The germline V gene has CDR1 MDHEN and CDR2 SYDVKM. The CDR3 DNA sequence: TGTGCCAGCAGCTTAGGGTCAGGTCCTTACTCCTACGAGCAGTACTTC. Translated, it gives CASSLGSGPYSYEQYF.

Ten or more counts support this clonotype. V and J are TRBV7-8 and TRBJ2-2; possibly TRBD2 for D (5 bases). CDR1 is SGHVS and CDR2 is FQNEAQ in the germline V gene. V was cut by 1 base and J by 3 bases, with 9 bases left in between. This CDR3 comprises 15 residues. Here the CDR3 reads CASSLGSGYTGELFF. For the CDR3, the DNA is TGTGCCAGCAGCTTAGGTTCGGGGTACACCGGGGAGCTGTTTTTT.

The chain links TRBV3-1 to TRBJ1-1, with 8 bases matching TRBD1. Per germline, CDR1 LGHDT and CDR2 YNNKEL (reference sequence). V was pared by 1 base and J by 2 bases, with 6 bases of the junction left unmatched. This CDR3 has 16 residues. The CDR3 loop is CASSQGQGWGNTEAFF. The CDR3 DNA is TGTGCCAGCAGCCAAGGACAGGGGTGGGGAAACACTGAAGCTTTCTTT.

The chain combines TRBV7-4 with TRBJ2-7; no firm D call. The ends were cut back, 3 bases at V and 2 bases at J, with 11 bases in the middle. Germline CDR1 SGHVT, CDR2 SQSDAQ. The CDR3 loop spans 14 amino acids. The CDR3 region has the DNA TGTGCCAGCAGCTTCTTTACAGCGACCTACGAGCAGTACTTC. Encoded protein: CASSFFTATYEQYF.

V gene TRBV20-1 combines with J gene TRBJ2-5, with TRBD2 matching 11 bases. The CDR3 spans 13 residues. Losses at the gene ends were 1 base for V and 5 bases for J; bases not matched to a gene: 0. Germline CDR1 is DFQATT and CDR2 is SNEGSKA (reference sequence). This CDR3 reads CSARASGGETQYF. In DNA, the CDR3 is TGCAGTGCTAGAGCTAGCGGGGGGGAGACCCAGTACTTC.